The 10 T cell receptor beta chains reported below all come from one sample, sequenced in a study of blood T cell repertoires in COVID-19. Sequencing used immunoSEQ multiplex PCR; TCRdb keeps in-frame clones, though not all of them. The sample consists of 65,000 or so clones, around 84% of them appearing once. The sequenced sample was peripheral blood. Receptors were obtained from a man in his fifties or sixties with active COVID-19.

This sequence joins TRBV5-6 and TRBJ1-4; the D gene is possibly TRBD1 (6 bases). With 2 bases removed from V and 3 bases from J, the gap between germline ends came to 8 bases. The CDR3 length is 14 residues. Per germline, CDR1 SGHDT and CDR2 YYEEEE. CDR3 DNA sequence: TGTGCCAGCAGCTTAAAGGGGGCTAATGAAAAACTGTTTTTT. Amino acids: CASSLKGANEKLFF. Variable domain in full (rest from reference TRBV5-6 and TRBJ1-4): DAGVTQSPTHLIKTRGQQVTLRCSPKSGHDTVSWYQQALGQGPQFIFQYYEEEERQRGNFPDRFSGHQFPNYSSELNVNALLLGDSALYLCASSLKGANEKLFFGSGTQLSVL.

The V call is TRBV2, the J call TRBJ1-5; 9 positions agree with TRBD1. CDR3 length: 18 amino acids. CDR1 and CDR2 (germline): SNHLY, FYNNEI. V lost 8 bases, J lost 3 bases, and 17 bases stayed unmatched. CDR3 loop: CASLGTGGGRGNNQPQHF. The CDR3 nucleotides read TGTGCCAGCTTAGGTACAGGGGGCGGAAGAGGTAACAATCAGCCCCAGCATTTT. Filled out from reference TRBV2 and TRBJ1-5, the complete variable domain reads EPEVTQTPSHQVTQMGQEVILRCVPISNHLYFYWYRQILGQKVEFLVSFYNNEISEKSEIFDDQFSVERPDGSNFTLKIRSTKLEDSAMYFCASLGTGGGRGNNQPQHFGDGTRLSIL.

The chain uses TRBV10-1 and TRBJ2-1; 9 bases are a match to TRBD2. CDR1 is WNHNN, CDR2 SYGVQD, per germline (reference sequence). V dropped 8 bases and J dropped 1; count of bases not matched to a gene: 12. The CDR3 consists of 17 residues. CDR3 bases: TGCGCCAGCCCCGGGACTAGCCTGTTTAGTTCCTACAATGAGCAGTTCTTC. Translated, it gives CASPGTSLFSSYNEQFF.

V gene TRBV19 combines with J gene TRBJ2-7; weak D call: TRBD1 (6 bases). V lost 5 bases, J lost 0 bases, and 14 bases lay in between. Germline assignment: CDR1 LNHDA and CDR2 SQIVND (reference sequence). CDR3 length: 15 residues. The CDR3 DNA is TGTGCCAGTAGTCTCCGACAGGCCAGCTCCTACGAGCAGTACTTC. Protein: CASSLRQASSYEQYF.

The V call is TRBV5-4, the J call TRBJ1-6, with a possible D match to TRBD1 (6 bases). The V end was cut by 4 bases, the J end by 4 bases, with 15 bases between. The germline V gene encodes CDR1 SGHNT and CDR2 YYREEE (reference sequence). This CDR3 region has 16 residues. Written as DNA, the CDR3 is TGTGCCAGCAGCCGTCCCGGGACAAGTTATAATTCACCCCTCCACTTT. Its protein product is CASSRPGTSYNSPLHF.

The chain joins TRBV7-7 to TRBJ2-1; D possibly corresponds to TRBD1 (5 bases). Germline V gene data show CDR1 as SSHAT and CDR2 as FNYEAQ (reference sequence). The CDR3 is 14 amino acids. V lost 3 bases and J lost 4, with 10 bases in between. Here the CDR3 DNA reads TGTGCCAGCAGCTTGGGTCAGGGATACAATGAGCAGTTCTTC. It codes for CASSLGQGYNEQFF.

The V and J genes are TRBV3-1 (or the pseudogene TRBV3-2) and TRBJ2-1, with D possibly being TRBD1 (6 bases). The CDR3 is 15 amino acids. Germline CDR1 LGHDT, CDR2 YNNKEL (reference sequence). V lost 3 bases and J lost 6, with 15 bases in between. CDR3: CASSHPQGTFNEQFF. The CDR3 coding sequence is TGTGCCAGCAGCCACCCACAGGGAACTTTCAATGAGCAGTTCTTC.

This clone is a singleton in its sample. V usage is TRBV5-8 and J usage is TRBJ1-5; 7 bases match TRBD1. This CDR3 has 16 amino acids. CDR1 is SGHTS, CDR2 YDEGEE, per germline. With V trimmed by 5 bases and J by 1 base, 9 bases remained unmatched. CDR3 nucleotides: TGTGCCAGCAGGCCGGGACAGAGAATAAGCAATCAGCCCCAGCATTTT. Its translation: CASRPGQRISNQPQHF.

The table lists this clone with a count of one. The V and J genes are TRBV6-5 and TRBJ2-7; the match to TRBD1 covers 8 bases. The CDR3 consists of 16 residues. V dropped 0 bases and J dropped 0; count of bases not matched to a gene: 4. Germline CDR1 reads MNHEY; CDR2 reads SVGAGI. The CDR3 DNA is TGTGCCAGCAGTTACTCGGGACAGGCATACTCCTACGAGCAGTACTTC. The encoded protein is CASSYSGQAYSYEQYF.

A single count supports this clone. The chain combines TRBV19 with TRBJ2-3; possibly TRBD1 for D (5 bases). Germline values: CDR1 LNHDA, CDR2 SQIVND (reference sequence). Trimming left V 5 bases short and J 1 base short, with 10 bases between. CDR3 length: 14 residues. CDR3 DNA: TGTGCCAGTAGTGTGGGGCCCGGCACAGATACGCAGTATTTT. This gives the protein CASSVGPGTDTQYF.